The clone carrying this T cell receptor (beta chain) was seen many times. Its target is unknown. This entry belongs to a study of T cells in Graves' hyperthyroidism and ophthalmopathy. The V gene lost 0 bases and the J gene lost 8 bases, with 9 bases spanning the gap. CDR3 size: 13 residues. Germline V lookup: CDR1 SGHRS, CDR2 YFSETQ. Every diagnosis used clinical symptoms, serum thyroxine and TRAb, thyroid ultrasound and orbital computed tomography. RNA transcripts served as the template for amplifying TCR beta CDR3 regions. TCR CDR3 regions were first amplified by RT-PCR with HTBI primers. TCRdb ran MiXCR on the multiplex PCR reads and lists one entry per CDR3 protein. The sample shows over 500,000 distinct CDR3 sequences, less than 15% of them seen only once. Study-level findings and limits: The model predicted ophthalmopathy a median around 6.5 months before onset.

This receptor was identified in a woman aged 40-49 years with Graves' hyperthyroidism. V gene TRBV5-1 combines with J gene TRBJ2-4, with D possibly TRBD2 on 5 matching bases. The sequenced sample was blood. The CDR3 nucleotides are TGCGCCAGCAGCTTGGCCCCGGAGGACATTCAGTACTTC. Protein sequence: CASSLAPEDIQYF. Looking up the rest from reference TRBV5-1 and TRBJ2-4 gives the full variable domain: KAGVTQTPRYLIKTRGQQVTLSCSPISGHRSVSWYQQTPGQGLQFLFEYFSETQRNKGNFPGRFSGRQFSNSRSEMNVSTLELGDSALYLCASSLAPEDIQYFGAGTRLSVL.